This T cell receptor beta chain is drawn from a study of cytomegalovirus exposure and HLA in healthy donors (TCRdb year 2017). About the full investigation: An earlier analysis of 587 of the donors reported approximately 260 Gb of sequence data and around 110 million unique TCR beta sequences obtained from about 179 million T cells. About 330 gigabases of sequencing data and approximately 92 million unique TCR sequences made up an early release that covered roughly 670 HLA-typed donors. Of the 300 to 500 genotyped donors, 81% were placed in the genetic ancestry cluster associated with self-reported Caucasian donors. The study aimed to test whether signatures of past pathogen exposure could be identified by cataloging public T cell receptors. The study used immunosequencing to profile the T cell repertoires of under 700 subjects and linked those repertoires to cytomegalovirus serostatus. In addition to the first cohort of roughly 670 subjects, a separate validation cohort of approximately 110 different subjects was used. High-throughput TCR immunosequencing, statistical association of individual TCRs with disease status, and machine learning were combined to predict cytomegalovirus infection status. A later analysis re-examined previously published TCR beta repertoires from 600 to 700 donors and added high-resolution HLA genotyping to investigate patterns of TCR occurrence. Rather than drawing on any new phenotypic data, the later analysis identified candidate immune exposures from TCR beta sequences and the way those sequences occurred across donors. An earlier analysis of roughly 580 of the donors used high-throughput TCR beta sequencing to judge whether each TCR beta V gene segment behaved as functional or pseudogenic. Donor age, sex, ethnicity and CMV serostatus were compiled together with the repertoire data. A later genetic analysis used genome-wide SNP genotypes for 398 of the 666 donors, treating that subset as a discovery cohort. Every discovery cohort repertoire had been produced on one sequencing platform. HLA typing covered class I and class II loci at four-digit resolution. The number of donors typed differed by locus, with roughly 629-640 for A, B, C, DRB1 and DQB1, more than 500 for DQA1, 600 to 610 for DPA1, and approximately 470 for DPB1. Because of strong linkage in the cohort, 4 to 6 DR-DQ haplotypes were treated as single units for association and clustering. Across roughly 420 genotyped donors of the cohort, an average of about 220,000 unique TCR beta nucleotide sequences per donor were sequenced, and 15% to 20% of those sequences were non-productive.

Only a few counts were recorded for this clone. No cognate antigen has been identified for it. Base qualities are missing; no much larger clone stands one base away. The cohort consisted of approximately 690 healthy bone marrow donors. At the time of sampling, every cohort member was nominally healthy, though immune exposures that went unrecorded were likely present. The donor was CMV seropositive and belonged to the group of 250 to 300 seropositive cohort members. Each donor provided a peripheral blood sample, and peripheral blood mononuclear cells were used for TCR beta sequencing. The Qiagen DNeasy Blood Extraction Kit was used to extract genomic DNA from the blood cell samples. CDR1 MNHEY and CDR2 SMNVEV were looked up in the germline V gene (reference sequence). The CDR3 numbers 15 residues from cysteine through phenylalanine. Only the CDR3 DNA is retained, 45 bases long and in frame from the first base. The germline ends are 16 bases apart after V is trimmed by 5 bases and J by 2 bases.

The protocol used for the library was the immunoSEQ multiplex PCR assay. A mixture of 60 forward primers for TCR Vbeta segments and 13 reverse primers for TCR Jbeta segments was used in the multiplex PCR. The CDR3 region of rearranged TCR beta genes was amplified from genomic DNA with a multiplex PCR assay. The Illumina HiSeq System was used to sequence the amplified TCR beta libraries as 87-base-pair reads. The authors' pipeline ran thus. In a later analysis, some 80 million unique TCR beta chains were counted across the 650 to 700 repertoires, and around 10 million of these chains were shared by at least two donors. A nearest-neighbor algorithm error-corrected the raw reads and collapsed the reads into unique sequences, merging closely related sequences to remove PCR and sequencing errors. V, D and J gene segments were assigned by aligning CDR3 sequences to IMGT reference sequences. For a sequence to be retained, a match of at least six nucleotides was required to both a V gene segment and a J gene segment. A rearrangement counted as productive if the CDR3 had no stop codons and remained in frame with V and J, and every other rearrangement counted as non-productive. Following IMGT convention, CDR3 was defined as the stretch from the second conserved V-encoded cysteine to the conserved J-encoded phenylalanine. Sequences without an unambiguous match to a single V gene segment were excluded from the earlier analysis of about 600 of the donors. In an earlier analysis of a few hundred of the donors, V segments were called functional above 56.7% productive rearrangements and were called segregating when the between-donor standard deviation exceeded 5%. A statistical classification framework was built to diagnose cytomegalovirus status from the catalog of TCR beta chain sequences. In a later analysis, TCR nucleotide sequences were compared against IMGT/GENE-DB human TR gene sequences so that V and J genes could be assigned. Using the TCRdist pipeline, a later analysis assigned CDR3 sequences along with most-parsimonious VDJ recombination scenarios. In a later analysis, every TCR beta chain was defined by the combination of its CDR3 amino acid sequence and its V-gene family, and reads without a unique V-gene family were dropped. To address suspected cross-contamination and a sequencing artifact, a later analysis removed around 600 highly shared, low-generation-probability nucleotide sequences. For each public chain, a later analysis derived a clonal expansion index from normalized ranks of inferred template counts within each repertoire. A later analysis computed generation probabilities with a VDJ recombination model fitted to out-of-frame rearrangements, and checked the results against IGoR. In a later analysis, TCR-TCR, TCR-HLA and TCR-CMV co-occurrence was scored with hypergeometric tests, and a repertoire-size bias correction was applied to TCR pairs. To estimate false discovery rates, a later analysis permuted the HLA or CMV assignments 20 times. In a later analysis, co-occurring TCRs were grouped with DBSCAN, and TCRdist sequence similarity was added when clustering was performed within HLA-allele-positive subsets. For co-occurrence clustering, repertoires with fewer than 30,000 or more than 120,000 public chains were excluded, along with roughly 5 repertoires with anomalous nucleotide sharing. TCRdb obtained this table from immuneACCESS and retained in-frame rearrangements with V and J assigned. These tables miss some clones; where compared with another copy, unresolved V genes account for less than half of the shortfall, and the remainder is unexplained. That table supplies the V and J calls and clone size; D and trimming were determined from the DNA. The sample data list some 150,000 clones, and 70% to 85% of these were observed just once. Clones ranked in the top ten supply around 4.3% of the sample.

The full study reports these points: The authors suggested that the approach could potentially be extended to other disease states and immunological phenotypes. In a later analysis, several top co-occurrence clusters were reported to appear linked to parvovirus B19, influenza, CMV and Epstein-Barr virus. The classifier was reported to diagnose cytomegalovirus status with high specificity and sensitivity in both the original cohort and the validation cohort. Some IMGT-functional V segments, including TRBV6-2 and TRBV6-3, could not be distinguished by the 87-base-pair reads and were therefore excluded. Because counts were too low, about 15 rarely observed V segments, including chromosome 9 orphons, were left out of the earlier analysis of a few hundred of the donors. In a later analysis, HLA-associated TCR beta chains showed more clonal expansion and lower generation probabilities than non-associated chains that were equally common. Three of the identified cytomegalovirus-associated TCR beta chains were confirmed in vitro to be specific for cytomegalovirus antigens. In a later analysis, about 16,000 TCR beta sequences were associated with specific HLA alleles at a false discovery rate of 0.05. An association between a missense DCLRE1C variant and V-gene and J-gene trimming of TCR beta chains was found in a later genetic analysis and replicated in an independent cohort. A further reported finding was that TCR beta sequences accurately predicted the HLA-A and HLA-B alleles for most subjects in the first cohort. A total of 164 TCR beta chains were listed by the study as associated with cytomegalovirus. In a later analysis, most CMV-associated TCR beta chains were found to appear HLA-restricted, with HLA associations seemingly driven largely by CMV exposure. Linkage disequilibrium might explain the correlated functional status among segregating V segments, but an unknown experimental factor could not be ruled out. Roughly uniform sequencing depth across donors was assumed in presence/absence analyses, although this assumption may not hold. This cohort had only TCR beta chains sequenced, and the lack of alpha or paired-chain data limited which features could be detected. The only immune exposure information available for the cohort was CMV serostatus. A cluster of highly shared sequence variants was judged likely to be a technical artifact of the sequencing pipeline. Strong co-occurrence of HLA alleles, especially DR and DQ, made assigning TCR associations to individual alleles difficult. In a later genetic analysis, fewer N-insertions in productive TCRs were reported among donors in an Asian-associated ancestry cluster than the roughly 710-donor mean. In a later analysis, the rate of TCR association differed among HLA loci, with DRB1 alleles having the most associated TCRs and HLA-C alleles having the fewest. Because HLA typing was missing for some donors at each locus, association tests included only the typed subset. Most TCR sequences were seen in very few donors, while some public TCRs were found in many individuals. In an earlier analysis of fewer than 700 of the donors, most TCR beta V segments appeared in productive rearrangements about 87% or about 30% of the time, broadly matching IMGT annotations.

This TCR derives from a man aged 40-50 years in good health and CMV-seropositive. The sequence is built from TRBV27 and TRBJ2-7; TRBD2 could be the D gene, as 5 bases match. The specimen sequenced was PBMCs. The DNA sequence reads TGTGCCAGCAGTCTCCAGCCCGGGGATACCTACGAGCAGTACTTC. Its protein product is CASSLQPGDTYEQYF.